These 3 T cell receptor beta chains originate from one sample sequenced in a study of metastatic and nonmetastatic thyroid tumors. Nobody among the patients had been given any treatment before thyroid surgery. TCRdb re-processed the PCR reads through MiXCR. The sample carries about 24,000 clones, approximately 19% recorded once. What was sequenced was blood. The receptors shown here come from a male donor with papillary thyroid cancer or a benign thyroid nodule (not recorded which). Some clones in this sample may be carry-over from other donors' samples.

The table lists this clone with many counts. This chain joins TRBV2 and TRBJ2-5; the D is unclear. This CDR3 comprises 12 residues. V was cut by 7 bases and J by 5 bases, with 11 bases left in between. CDR1 and CDR2 from the germline V gene are SNHLY and FYNNEI. This CDR3 is CASKGPRETQYF. The CDR3 DNA is TGTGCCAGCAAGGGCCCGCGGGAGACCCAGTACTTC.

As concerns this clone: One junction end does not reproduce the germline sequence, and a read error may be involved. The chain is built from TRBV28 and TRBJ1-5; maybe TRBD1 (6 bases). The germline V gene has CDR1 MDHEN and CDR2 SYDVKM. The CDR3 loop spans 15 amino acids. This chain's CDR3 is CARSLFGTRGHPQHF. CDR3 DNA: TGTGCCCGCAGTTTATTCGGGACAAGGGGCCATCCCCAGCATTTT.

The CDR3 DNA is TGTGCCAGCAATAGCGGGAGCTCCTACAATGAGCAGTTCTTC. This gives the protein CASNSGSSYNEQFF. This chain links TRBV27 with TRBJ2-1; 9 bases line up with TRBD2. Germline V gene data show CDR1 as MNHEY and CDR2 as SMNVEV (reference sequence). The V gene end was trimmed by 7 bases and the J gene end by 0 bases; junction bases not matched to a gene: 1. The CDR3 consists of 14 residues.